The clone carrying this TCR beta chain was found many times. Its antigen is as yet unknown. Ophthalmopathy cases scored 3 or more on the Clinical Activity Score and 4 or more on NOSPECS grade, with duration below 3 months. Orbital computed tomography and thyroid ultrasound, together with serum TRAb and thyroxine and clinical symptoms, were used for diagnoses. The sample is drawn from a study of T cells in Graves' hyperthyroidism and ophthalmopathy. Study at large: Peripheral blood was drawn at first diagnosis, prior to all treatment.

Study outcomes and limitations: Researchers found most expanded thyroid clonotypes above 0.001 in blood as well.

Researchers took RNA transcripts and amplified the TCR beta CDR3 regions from them. With the HTBI primer set, the TCR CDR3 went through a first round of RT-PCR. TCRdb itself ran the multiplex PCR reads through MiXCR, one entry per CDR3 protein. This table holds 300,000 to 400,000 distinct CDR3 sequences, approximately 17% found once. The CDR3 loop spans 15 amino acids. The germline V gene encodes CDR1 LGHDT and CDR2 YNNKEL (reference sequence). The ends were cut back, 4 bases at V and 4 bases at J, with 13 bases in the middle. The sequence was collected from a young man with Graves' ophthalmopathy. Sequencing was performed on blood. V and J are TRBV3-1 and TRBJ1-4; TRBD1 is a possible D gene (6 bases). The CDR3, as DNA: TGTGCCAGCAGCCCCCGACAGGAGATTAATGAAAAACTGTTTTTT. It yields the protein CASSPRQEINEKLFF.